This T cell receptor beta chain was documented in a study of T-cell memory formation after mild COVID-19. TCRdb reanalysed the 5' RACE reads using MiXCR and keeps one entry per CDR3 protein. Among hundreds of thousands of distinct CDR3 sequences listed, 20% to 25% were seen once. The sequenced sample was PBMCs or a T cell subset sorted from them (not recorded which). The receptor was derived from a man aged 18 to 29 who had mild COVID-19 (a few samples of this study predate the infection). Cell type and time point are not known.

The CDR3 sequence: CASSPSGPGANVLTF. The CDR3 DNA sequence: TGTGCCAGCAGCCCATCAGGGCCTGGGGCCAACGTCCTGACTTTC. This chain connects TRBV7-2 to TRBJ2-6; the D gene is possibly TRBD1 (5 bases). Looked up from germline, CDR1 is SGHTA and CDR2 is FQGNSA. Trimming took 5 bases from V and 2 from J, leaving 10 bases between them. The CDR3 runs to 15 residues.